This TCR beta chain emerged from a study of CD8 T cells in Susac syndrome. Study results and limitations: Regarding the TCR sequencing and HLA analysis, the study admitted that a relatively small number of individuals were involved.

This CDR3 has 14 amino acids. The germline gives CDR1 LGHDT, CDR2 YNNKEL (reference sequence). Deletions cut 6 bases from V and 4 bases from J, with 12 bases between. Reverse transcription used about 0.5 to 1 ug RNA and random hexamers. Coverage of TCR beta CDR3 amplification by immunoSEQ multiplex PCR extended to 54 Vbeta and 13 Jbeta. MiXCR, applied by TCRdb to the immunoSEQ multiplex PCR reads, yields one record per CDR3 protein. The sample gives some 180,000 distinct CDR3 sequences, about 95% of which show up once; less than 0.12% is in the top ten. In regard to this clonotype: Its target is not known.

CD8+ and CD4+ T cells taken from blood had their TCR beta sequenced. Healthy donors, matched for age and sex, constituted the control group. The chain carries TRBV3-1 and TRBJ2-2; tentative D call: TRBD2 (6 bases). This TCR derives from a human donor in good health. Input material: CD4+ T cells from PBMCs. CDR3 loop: CASRSRDFTGELFF. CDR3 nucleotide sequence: TGTGCCAGCAGGTCCCGGGACTTCACCGGGGAGCTGTTTTTT.